Presented here are 23 T cell receptor beta chains from one specimen sequenced in a study of cytomegalovirus exposure and HLA in healthy donors. PCR amplification relied on 60 Vbeta primers (plus 13 Jbeta primers). Sequencing was performed with immunoSEQ multiplex PCR; in TCRdb, only in-frame clones are kept and a portion is missing. The data show over 150,000 clones, about four fifths seen once. The sequencing input was PBMCs. These receptors were collected from a male donor in good health and CMV-seropositive.

V gene TRBV27 combines with J gene TRBJ1-4, with 7 bases lining up with TRBD1. The V gene's germline CDR1 is MNHEY and CDR2 SMNVEV (reference sequence). The CDR3 totals 15 residues. Trimming removed 4 bases from V and 6 bases from J; junction bases left unmatched: 8. This chain's CDR3 is CASSSIGTADEKLFF. CDR3 nucleotide sequence: TGTGCCAGCAGTTCAATCGGGACAGCTGATGAAAAACTGTTTTTT.

The rearrangement joins TRBV19 to TRBJ2-1; TRBD2 matches at 15 bases. The V and J ends lost 6 bases and 3 bases, in that order; junction bases with no gene match: 12. The CDR3 spans 19 residues. From germline, CDR1 is LNHDA and CDR2 SQIVND (reference sequence). The CDR3 sequence: CASRRGLAGGRDFYNEQFF. The CDR3 nucleotides are TGTGCCAGTAGAAGGGGACTAGCGGGGGGACGCGACTTCTACAATGAGCAGTTCTTC.

V and J are TRBV30 and TRBJ2-3; 9 nucleotides line up with TRBD2. J lost 6 bases, V lost 1 base, and 8 bases had no gene match. The germline V gene encodes CDR1 GTSNPN and CDR2 SVGIG (reference sequence). This CDR3 contains 15 residues. In DNA form, the CDR3 reads TGTGCCTGGAGTGCCAATAGCGGGGGAGGGGATACGCAGTATTTT. It yields the protein CAWSANSGGGDTQYF.

The chain combines TRBV13 with TRBJ2-1, with 7 bases identical to TRBD1. Germline assignment: CDR1 PRHDT and CDR2 FYEKMQ (reference sequence). V lost 4 bases to trimming and J lost 5 bases; unmatched junction nucleotides: 14. The CDR3 consists of 17 residues. The CDR3 DNA reads as TGTGCCAGCAGCTCCAAAGGAGAGGGGGCTCGGAACAATGAGCAGTTCTTC. Protein: CASSSKGEGARNNEQFF. The full variable domain, completed using reference TRBV13 and TRBJ2-1, is AAGVIQSPRHLIKEKRETATLKCYPIPRHDTVYWYQQGPGQDPQFLISFYEKMQSDKGSIPDRFSAQQFSDYHSELNMSSLELGDSALYFCASSSKGEGARNNEQFFGPGTRLTVL.

The rearrangement links TRBV19 to TRBJ1-1; D gene uncertain. CDR3 length: 14 residues. V dropped 5 bases and J dropped 8 bases, with 18 bases sitting between them. The V gene's germline CDR1 is LNHDA and CDR2 SQIVND (reference sequence). The CDR3 sequence is CASSSSAAEGEAFF. In DNA, the CDR3 is TGTGCCAGTAGTTCGTCCGCGGCGGAAGGAGAAGCTTTCTTT.

The rearrangement uses TRBV5-4 and TRBJ2-3; D is possibly TRBD1 (6 bases). CDR1 is SGHNT and CDR2 is YYREEE in the germline V gene (reference sequence). The V gene lost 6 bases and the J gene lost 4 bases, with 24 bases spanning the gap. The CDR3 runs 17 residues. The CDR3 DNA reads as TGTGCCAGCACCGAGCCCGGGACATTCTATATGGCAGATACGCAGTATTTT. Translating gives CASTEPGTFYMADTQYF. Combining the CDR3 with reference TRBV5-4 and TRBJ2-3 gives the whole variable domain ETGVTQSPTHLIKTRGQQVTLRCSSQSGHNTVSWYQQALGQGPQFIFQYYREEENGRGNFPPRFSGLQFPNYSSELNVNALELDDSALYLCASTEPGTFYMADTQYFGPGTRLTVL.

The genes are TRBV11-2 and TRBJ2-7, with 7 bases that match TRBD1. V dropped 0 bases and J dropped 2; count of bases not matched to a gene: 4. The CDR3 extends over 15 amino acids. CDR1 and CDR2 from the germline V gene are SGHAT and FQNNGV. In DNA form, the CDR3 reads TGTGCCAGCAGCTTAGAGAGGACAGGTCCCTACGAGCAGTACTTC. Protein: CASSLERTGPYEQYF. Full variable domain (rest looked up from reference TRBV11-2 and TRBJ2-7): EAGVAQSPRYKIIEKRQSVAFWCNPISGHATLYWYQQILGQGPKLLIQFQNNGVVDDSQLPKDRFSAERLKGVDSTLKIQPAKLEDSAVYLCASSLERTGPYEQYFGPGTRLTVT.

The rearrangement uses TRBV4-2 and TRBJ2-3; TRBD1 is a possible D gene (6 bases). Germline assignment: CDR1 LGHNA and CDR2 YNFKEQ. This CDR3 region has 16 residues. The germline V and J ends were trimmed by 5 bases and 0 bases, with 15 bases remaining between them. DNA for the CDR3: TGTGCCAGCAGCTACCGGGACAAATCTAGCACAGATACGCAGTATTTT. Its protein product is CASSYRDKSSTDTQYF.

This chain joins TRBV6-5 and TRBJ1-3; D call uncertain. Looked up from germline, CDR1 is MNHEY and CDR2 is SVGAGI. The germline V and J ends were trimmed by 2 bases and 1 base, with 9 bases remaining between them. This CDR3 region has 15 residues. CDR3 amino acids: CASSYTRGSGNTIYF. DNA of the CDR3: TGTGCCAGCAGTTACACCCGAGGATCTGGAAACACCATATATTTT.

The chain has TRBV6-8 and TRBJ2-5; 8 nucleotides line up with TRBD1. The V gene's germline CDR1 is MNHGY and CDR2 SAAAGT. J was trimmed by 2 bases and V by 8 bases; bases with no gene match: 7. This CDR3 spans 14 amino acids. CDR3 region: CASASYRGQETQYF. The CDR3 DNA sequence: TGTGCCAGCGCCTCATACAGGGGGCAAGAGACCCAGTACTTC.

This clone was recorded a few times. This sequence joins TRBV5-1 and TRBJ1-1; D is unclear. CDR1 is SGHRS, CDR2 YFSETQ, per germline. V lost 5 bases and J 5 bases, leaving 7 bases between the germline ends. The CDR3 extends over 11 amino acids. The CDR3 spells CASRAGTEAFF. For the CDR3, the DNA is TGCGCCAGCAGGGCAGGAACTGAAGCTTTCTTT. The variable domain in full, completed from reference TRBV5-1 and TRBJ1-1, reads KAGVTQTPRYLIKTRGQQVTLSCSPISGHRSVSWYQQTPGQGLQFLFEYFSETQRNKGNFPGRFSGRQFSNSRSEMNVSTLELGDSALYLCASRAGTEAFFGQGTRLTVV.

This clone has more than one count but fewer than ten. The chain has TRBV5-4 and TRBJ2-7; maybe TRBD1 (5 bases). This CDR3 is built from 11 residues. Trimming removed 1 base at V and 11 bases at J, with 10 bases between. Per germline, CDR1 SGHNT and CDR2 YYREEE (reference sequence). The CDR3 bases are TGTGCCAGCAGCTTGTTACAGGTGAAGTACTTC. Translation: CASSLLQVKYF.

This chain joins TRBV29-1 and TRBJ2-1; 8 bases line up with TRBD1. This CDR3 comprises 14 residues. Germline values: CDR1 SQVTM, CDR2 ANQGSEA. Trimming at V came to 3 bases and at J to 7 bases, leaving 8 bases not matched to a gene. CDR3 sequence: CSVDGRGRRNEQFF. The CDR3 DNA is TGCAGCGTTGATGGCAGGGGGCGCCGGAATGAGCAGTTCTTC.

The rearrangement uses TRBV30 and TRBJ2-7; tentative D call: TRBD2 (5 bases). With 0 bases removed from V and 12 bases from J, the gap between germline ends came to 12 bases. This CDR3 contains 11 residues. Looked up from germline, CDR1 is GTSNPN and CDR2 is SVGIG (reference sequence). The CDR3 sequence: CAWSVGLAGYF. DNA of the CDR3: TGTGCCTGGAGTGTAGGTCTGGCGGGGTACTTC.

Only a few counts were recorded for this clone. The chain recombines TRBV13 with TRBJ2-3, with TRBD2 matching over 7 bases. Germline V gives CDR1 PRHDT, CDR2 FYEKMQ (reference sequence). CDR3 length: 16 amino acids. V trimming: 5 bases; J trimming: 3 bases; junction bases outside the gene matches: 11. The CDR3 reads CASSRGRLAGTDTQYF. Written as DNA, the CDR3 is TGTGCCAGCAGCCGAGGGCGACTAGCTGGGACAGATACGCAGTATTTT.

The rearrangement joins TRBV11-2 to TRBJ2-5; tentatively, D is TRBD2 (7 bases). The CDR3 contains 14 residues. Germline CDR1 SGHAT, CDR2 FQNNGV. V dropped 7 bases and J dropped 2 bases, with 14 bases sitting between them. CDR3 nucleotide sequence: TGTGCCAGCAATTCCCGGGGGGCTCAAGAGACCCAGTACTTC. Translation gives CASNSRGAQETQYF.

This chain joins TRBV18 and TRBJ2-1; 11 bases fit TRBD1. The V gene's germline CDR1 is KGHSH and CDR2 LQKENI. The J segment lost 5 bases and the V segment lost 6 bases, leaving 9 bases of the junction unmatched. The CDR3 runs 16 residues. The CDR3 bases are TGTGCCAGCTCCCCGCGTGGACAGGGGGCTGACAATGAGCAGTTCTTC. This sequence encodes CASSPRGQGADNEQFF.

There are a few counts of this clone. J is TRBJ1-3 and V is TRBV6-5; perhaps TRBD1 as D (5 bases). The CDR3 is 13 residues long. Germline V gives CDR1 MNHEY, CDR2 SVGAGI. Trimming shortened V by 6 bases and J by 4 bases, and 10 bases separated the two germline ends. The CDR3 spells CASSPPGGNTIYF. CDR3 DNA sequence: TGTGCCAGCAGCCCCCCAGGGGGAAACACCATATATTTT.

J is TRBJ1-1 and V is TRBV5-6, with D uncertain. Trimming removed 2 bases from V and 1 base from J, with 6 bases in between. Germline V CDR1 and CDR2: SGHDT, YYEEEE. This CDR3 comprises 13 residues. CDR3 nucleotide sequence: TGTGCCAGCAGCTTTCCGGGGAACACTGAAGCTTTCTTT. It specifies CASSFPGNTEAFF.

This chain links TRBV19 with TRBJ1-5; maybe TRBD1 (5 bases). Trimming took off 8 bases at V and 3 bases at J, with 17 bases between the two ends. Germline V gene data show CDR1 as LNHDA and CDR2 as SQIVND (reference sequence). This CDR3 is built from 15 residues. CDR3: CASGQTAQNNQPQHF. CDR3 DNA sequence: TGTGCCAGTGGCCAGACAGCTCAAAACAATCAGCCCCAGCATTTT.

The V gene is TRBV2, the J gene TRBJ2-2, with D possibly matching TRBD2 (6 bases). The germline CDR1 and CDR2 sequences are SNHLY and FYNNEI. V lost 1 base and J 4 bases, leaving 10 bases between the germline ends. The CDR3 has 15 amino acids. CDR3 in amino acids: CASSEVGGRTGELFF. The DNA for the CDR3 is TGTGCCAGCAGTGAAGTCGGGGGTCGCACCGGGGAGCTGTTTTTT.

The V gene is TRBV6-5, the J gene TRBJ1-4, with D possibly being TRBD1 (5 bases). Germline lookup yields CDR1 MNHEY and CDR2 SVGAGI. This CDR3 region has 15 residues. Trimming left V 2 bases short and J 5 bases short, with 12 bases between. This CDR3 is CASSYRGLINEKLFF. The CDR3 nucleotides are TGTGCCAGCAGTTACCGGGGACTGATCAATGAAAAACTGTTTTTT.

This clone was seen only a few times. The chain employs TRBV5-1 and TRBJ1-4; D unclear. V was cut by 1 base and J by 3 bases, with 13 bases left in between. Germline V gene data show CDR1 as SGHRS and CDR2 as YFSETQ. The CDR3 has 16 residues. As DNA, the CDR3 is TGCGCCAGCAGCTTGAAGAGGAACCGGGCTAATGAAAAACTGTTTTTT. It specifies CASSLKRNRANEKLFF.